This T cell receptor (beta chain) was profiled in a study of shared clonotypes between healthy human individuals. On the study more broadly: Donors were a couple of women and a few men aged 18 to 49. Study outcomes and limitations: Clonotypes shared by all four donors outscored non-shared clonotypes in generation probability.

Clones were read by immunoSEQ multiplex PCR, and TCRdb kept only the in-frame ones, dropping some. The sample holds around 640,000 clones; about 96% are singletons and the top ten take around 0.1%. Remarks on this clone: Its antigen is unknown.

CD45RO-negative CD8 cells positively selected for CCR7 made up the naive population, which excluded terminally differentiated effector memory CD45RA+ cells. The receptor's source is a young woman in good health. The sample consisted of naive CD8+ T cells sorted from blood.

For the CDR3, the DNA is TGCGCCAGCAGCGCCCTAGGGGCGGGAGGGAAAGATACGCAGTATTTT. Amino acids: CASSALGAGGKDTQYF. V usage is TRBV5-1 and J usage is TRBJ2-3; 9 bases align to TRBD2. Germline loops: CDR1 SGHRS, CDR2 YFSETQ. The V segment lost 4 bases and the J segment 5 bases; nucleotides outside the gene matches: 11. The CDR3 consists of 16 residues.